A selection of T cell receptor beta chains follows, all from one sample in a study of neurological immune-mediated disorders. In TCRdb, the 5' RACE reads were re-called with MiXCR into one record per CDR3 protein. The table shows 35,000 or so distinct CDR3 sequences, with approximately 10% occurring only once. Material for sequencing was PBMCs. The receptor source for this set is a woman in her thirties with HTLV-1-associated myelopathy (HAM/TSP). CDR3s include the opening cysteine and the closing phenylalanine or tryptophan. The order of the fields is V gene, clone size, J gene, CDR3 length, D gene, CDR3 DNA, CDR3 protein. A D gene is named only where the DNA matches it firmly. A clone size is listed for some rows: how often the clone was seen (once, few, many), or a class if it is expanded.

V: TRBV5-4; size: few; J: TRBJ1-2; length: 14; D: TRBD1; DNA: TGTGCCAGCAGCACGACAGGACAGGGACATGGCTACACCTTC; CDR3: CASSTTGQGHGYTF
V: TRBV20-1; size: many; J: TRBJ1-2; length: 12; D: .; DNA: TGCAGTGCCCTAGGTGGAAACTATGGCTACACCTTC; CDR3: CSALGGNYGYTF
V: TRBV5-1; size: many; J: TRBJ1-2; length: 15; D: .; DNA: TGCGCCAGCAGCTTGAACCGGGCGGAGCCCTATGGCTACACCTTC; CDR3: CASSLNRAEPYGYTF
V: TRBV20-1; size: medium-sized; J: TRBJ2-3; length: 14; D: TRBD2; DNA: TGCAGTGCTAGTCTAGCGGGGGTGAGAGATACGCAGTATTTT; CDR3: CSASLAGVRDTQYF
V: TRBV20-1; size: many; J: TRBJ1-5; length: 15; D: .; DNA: TGCAGTGCTAGGGCCGGGGCAAATAGCAATCAGCCCCAGCATTTT; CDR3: CSARAGANSNQPQHF
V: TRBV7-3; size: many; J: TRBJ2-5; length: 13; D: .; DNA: TGTGCCAGCAGCTTAGAACCACAAGAGACCCAGTACTTC; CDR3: CASSLEPQETQYF
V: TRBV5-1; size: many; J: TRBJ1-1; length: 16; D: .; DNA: TGCGCCAGCAGCTTGGCAGTGGTGGGCACTTGGACTGAAGCTTTCTTT; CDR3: CASSLAVVGTWTEAFF
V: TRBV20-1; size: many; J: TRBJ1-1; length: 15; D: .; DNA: TGCAGTGCTAGTTTTCAGGGGCACGCAGACACTGAAGCTTTCTTT; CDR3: CSASFQGHADTEAFF
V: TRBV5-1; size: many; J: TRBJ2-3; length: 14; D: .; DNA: TGCGCCAGCAGGAGGGCTAGTAGCGCAGATACGCAGTATTTT; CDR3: CASRRASSADTQYF
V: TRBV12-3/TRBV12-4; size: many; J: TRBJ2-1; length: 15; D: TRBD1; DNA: TGTGCCAGCAGTTCCCTCTTGGACAGGGGCAATGAGCAGTTCTTC; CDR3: CASSSLLDRGNEQFF
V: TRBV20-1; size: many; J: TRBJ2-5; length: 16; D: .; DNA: TGCAGTGCTAGAGACCCCACGCCCGGCCAGGGGGAGACCCAGTACTTC; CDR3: CSARDPTPGQGETQYF
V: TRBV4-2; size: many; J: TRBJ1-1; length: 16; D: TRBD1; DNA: TGTGCCAGCAGCCAAGATCTCCGGACAGGGGCTAATGAAGCTTTCTTT; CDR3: CASSQDLRTGANEAFF
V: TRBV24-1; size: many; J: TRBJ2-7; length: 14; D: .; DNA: TGTGCCACCAGTGAAGGACACGACACCTACGAGCAGTACTTC; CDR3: CATSEGHDTYEQYF
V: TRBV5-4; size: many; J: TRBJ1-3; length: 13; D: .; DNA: TGTGCCAGCAGCGGGACGGGGGGAAACACCATATATTTT; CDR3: CASSGTGGNTIYF
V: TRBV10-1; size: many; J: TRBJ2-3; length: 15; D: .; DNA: TGCGCCAGCAGTGACACATCCATCAGGGCGGATACGCAGTATTTT; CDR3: CASSDTSIRADTQYF
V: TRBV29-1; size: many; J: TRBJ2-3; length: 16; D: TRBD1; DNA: TGCAGCGTTGAACAACAGCCGGGACAGGGTCTTAATACGCAGTATTTT; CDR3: CSVEQQPGQGLNTQYF
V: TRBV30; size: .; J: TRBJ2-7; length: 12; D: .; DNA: TGTGCCTGGAGTCGTCGTACCTACGAGCAGTACTTC; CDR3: CAWSRRTYEQYF
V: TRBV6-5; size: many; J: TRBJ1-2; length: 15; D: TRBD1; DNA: TGTGCCAGCAGAGATAGGACAGGGAGGTTGGCTGGCTACACCTTC; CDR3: CASRDRTGRLAGYTF
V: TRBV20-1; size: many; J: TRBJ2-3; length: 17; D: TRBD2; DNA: TGCAGTGCTAGCGGTTGGACTAGCGGGGGGTACACAGATACGCAGTATTTT; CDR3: CSASGWTSGGYTDTQYF
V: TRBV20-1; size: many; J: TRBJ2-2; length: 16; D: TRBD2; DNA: TGCAGTGCCAGTAGACTAGCGGGGGGCTGGACCGGGGAGCTGTTTTTT; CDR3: CSASRLAGGWTGELFF
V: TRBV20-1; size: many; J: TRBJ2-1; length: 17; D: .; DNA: TGCAGTGCTAGAGTGAGGTCGGGGCAGGGGTCTCGCAATGAGCAGTTCTTC; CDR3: CSARVRSGQGSRNEQFF
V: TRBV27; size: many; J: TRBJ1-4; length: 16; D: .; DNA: TGTGCCAGCAGTACCCGGGGGTCAGGAGGAGGCGAAAAACTGTTTTTT; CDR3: CASSTRGSGGGEKLFF
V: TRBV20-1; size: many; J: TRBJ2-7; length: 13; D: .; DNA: TGCAGTGCTAGAGGTCCCAGGGACCACGAGCAGTACTTC; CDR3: CSARGPRDHEQYF
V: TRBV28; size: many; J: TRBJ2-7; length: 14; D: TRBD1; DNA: TGTGCCAGCACCGAACAGGGGAGCTCCTACGAGCAGTACTTC; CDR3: CASTEQGSSYEQYF
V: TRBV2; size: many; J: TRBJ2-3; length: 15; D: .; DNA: TGTGCCAGCAGCAAGAGACAGCGCTTAGCAGATACGCAGTATTTT; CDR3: CASSKRQRLADTQYF
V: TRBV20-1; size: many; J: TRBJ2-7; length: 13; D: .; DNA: TGCAGTGCTAGTGATGGGGATCTTTACGAGCAGTACTTC; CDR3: CSASDGDLYEQYF
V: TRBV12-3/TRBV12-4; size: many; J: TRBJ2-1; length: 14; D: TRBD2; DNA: TGTGCCAGCAGTTTAGGGCTAGCGGGGGCTGAGCAGTTCTTC; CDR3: CASSLGLAGAEQFF
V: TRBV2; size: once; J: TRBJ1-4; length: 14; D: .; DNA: TGTGCCAGCAGTGGTCGGCAGGGCGATGAAAAACTGTTTTTT; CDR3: CASSGRQGDEKLFF
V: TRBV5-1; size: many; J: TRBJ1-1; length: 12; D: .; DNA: TGCGCCACATCGGGGGTGAACACTGAAGCTTTCTTT; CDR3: CATSGVNTEAFF
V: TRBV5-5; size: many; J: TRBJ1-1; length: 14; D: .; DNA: TGTGCCAGCAGCTTAATTCCAGGGAACACTGAAGCTTTCTTT; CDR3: CASSLIPGNTEAFF
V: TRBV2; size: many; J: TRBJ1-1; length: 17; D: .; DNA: TGTGCCTCGAGGGGAGGTTTCAGAGGAGGAAGGGGCACTGAAGCTTTCTTT; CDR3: CASRGGFRGGRGTEAFF
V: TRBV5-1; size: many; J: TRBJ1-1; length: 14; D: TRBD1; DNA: TGCGCCAGCAGCTCGGGACAGGTGAACACTGAAGCTTTCTTT; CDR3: CASSSGQVNTEAFF
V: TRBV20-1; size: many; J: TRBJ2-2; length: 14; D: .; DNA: TGCAGTGCTAAAGATGGGGTTTACACCGGGGAGCTGTTTTTT; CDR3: CSAKDGVYTGELFF
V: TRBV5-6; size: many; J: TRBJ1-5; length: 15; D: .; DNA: TGTGCCAGCAGCTTGGGGGGCTTGAGCAATCAGCCCCAGCATTTT; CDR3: CASSLGGLSNQPQHF
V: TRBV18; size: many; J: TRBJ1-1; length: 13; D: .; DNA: TGTGCCAGCTCACCAAATGGGAACACTGAAGCTTTCTTT; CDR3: CASSPNGNTEAFF
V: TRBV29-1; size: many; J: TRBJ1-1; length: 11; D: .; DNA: TGCAGCGTCCGCCATGGCACTGAAGCTTTCTTT; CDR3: CSVRHGTEAFF
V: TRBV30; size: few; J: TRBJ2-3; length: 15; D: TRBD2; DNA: TGTGCCTGGAGTCGGTCCGGGGGGGCCTTAGATACGCAGTATTTT; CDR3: CAWSRSGGALDTQYF
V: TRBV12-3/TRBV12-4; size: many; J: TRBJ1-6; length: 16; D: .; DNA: TGTGCCAGCAGTCCTCTAGAACCTGAGTTTGGATCACCCCTCCACTTT; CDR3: CASSPLEPEFGSPLHF
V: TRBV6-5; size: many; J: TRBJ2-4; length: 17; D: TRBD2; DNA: TGTGCCAGCAGTTCAAGGACTAGCGGTCTAGCCAAAAACATTCAGTACTTC; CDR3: CASSSRTSGLAKNIQYF
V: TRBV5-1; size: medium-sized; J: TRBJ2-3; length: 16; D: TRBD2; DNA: TGCGCCAGCAGCTTGGTGGACGGGGGGGCAACAGATACGCAGTATTTT; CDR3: CASSLVDGGATDTQYF
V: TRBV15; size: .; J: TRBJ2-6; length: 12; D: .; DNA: TGTGCCACCAGAACTGGGGCCAACGTCCTGACTTTC; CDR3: CATRTGANVLTF
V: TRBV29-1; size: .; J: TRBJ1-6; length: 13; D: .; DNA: TGCAGCGTTGTGGAGGCTGCCGATTCACCCCTCCACTTT; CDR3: CSVVEAADSPLHF
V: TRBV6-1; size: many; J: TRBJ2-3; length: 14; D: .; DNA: TGTGCCAGCAGTGAAGGGGGAGAGGCAGATACGCAGTATTTT; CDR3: CASSEGGEADTQYF
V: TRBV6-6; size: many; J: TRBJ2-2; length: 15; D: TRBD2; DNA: TGTGCCAGCAGTTATGGGTCTGGGAGGGCTGGGGAGCTGTTTTTT; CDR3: CASSYGSGRAGELFF
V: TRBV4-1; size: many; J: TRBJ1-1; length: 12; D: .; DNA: TGCGCCAGCAGGAACCTAAACACTGAAGCTTTCTTT; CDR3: CASRNLNTEAFF
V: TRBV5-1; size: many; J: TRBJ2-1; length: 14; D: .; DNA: TGCGCCAGTCGAGCGTACAGGGAGTACAATGAGCAGTTCTTC; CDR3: CASRAYREYNEQFF
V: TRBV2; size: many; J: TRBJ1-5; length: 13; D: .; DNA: TGTGCCAGCGAACGGGTCGGCAATCAGCCCCAGCATTTT; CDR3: CASERVGNQPQHF
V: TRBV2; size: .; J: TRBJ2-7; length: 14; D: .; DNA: TGTGCCAGCAGTGAAGGGGGTAGATCCTACGAGCAGTACTTC; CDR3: CASSEGGRSYEQYF
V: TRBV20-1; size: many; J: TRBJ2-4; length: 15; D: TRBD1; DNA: TGCAGTGCTGGGACAGGGGGCGCGGCCAAAAACATTCAGTACTTC; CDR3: CSAGTGGAAKNIQYF
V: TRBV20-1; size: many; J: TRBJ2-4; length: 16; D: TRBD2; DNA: TGCAGTGCCCCAGCGGGGGGGCCCTCGGCCAAAAACATTCAGTACTTC; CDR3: CSAPAGGPSAKNIQYF
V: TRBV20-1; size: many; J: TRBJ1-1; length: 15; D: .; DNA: TGCAGTGCTCTTCCCAGGGGTCATGCTATGGGTGAAGCTTTCTTT; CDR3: CSALPRGHAMGEAFF
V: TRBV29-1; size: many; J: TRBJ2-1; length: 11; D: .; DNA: TGCAGCGTTGGACGGTACAATGAGCAGTTCTTC; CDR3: CSVGRYNEQFF
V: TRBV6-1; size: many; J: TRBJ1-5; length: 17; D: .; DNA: TGTGCCAGCAGTGAATCCAGGGTGCTTATCGGCAATCAGCCCCAGCATTTT; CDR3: CASSESRVLIGNQPQHF
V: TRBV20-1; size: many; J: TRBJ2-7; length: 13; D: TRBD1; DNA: TGCAGTGCTCGAGGACAGGGGAACTACGAGCAGTACTTC; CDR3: CSARGQGNYEQYF
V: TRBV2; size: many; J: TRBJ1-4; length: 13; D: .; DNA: TGTGCCAGCCTGGTCTCATTGGGGGAAAAACTGTTTTTT; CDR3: CASLVSLGEKLFF
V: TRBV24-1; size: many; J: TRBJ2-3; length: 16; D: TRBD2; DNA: TGTGCCACCAGTGATTTTGTGGGGGGGGGGACAGATACGCAGTATTTT; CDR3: CATSDFVGGGTDTQYF
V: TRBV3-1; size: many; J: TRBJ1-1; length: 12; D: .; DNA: TGTGCCAGCAGCCATAGAGGCGGGGGAGCTTTCTTT; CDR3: CASSHRGGGAFF
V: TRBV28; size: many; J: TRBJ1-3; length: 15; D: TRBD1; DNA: TGTGCCAGCAGAGGACAGGGGGCCGGTGGAAACACCATATATTTT; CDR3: CASRGQGAGGNTIYF
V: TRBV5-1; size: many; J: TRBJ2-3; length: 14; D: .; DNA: TGCGCCAGCAGCTTGGCCTGGGGCACAGATACGCAGTATTTT; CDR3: CASSLAWGTDTQYF
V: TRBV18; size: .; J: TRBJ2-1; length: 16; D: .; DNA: TGTGCCAGCTCACCACCGCCGATGAGCTCCTACAATGAGCAGTTCTTC; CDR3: CASSPPPMSSYNEQFF